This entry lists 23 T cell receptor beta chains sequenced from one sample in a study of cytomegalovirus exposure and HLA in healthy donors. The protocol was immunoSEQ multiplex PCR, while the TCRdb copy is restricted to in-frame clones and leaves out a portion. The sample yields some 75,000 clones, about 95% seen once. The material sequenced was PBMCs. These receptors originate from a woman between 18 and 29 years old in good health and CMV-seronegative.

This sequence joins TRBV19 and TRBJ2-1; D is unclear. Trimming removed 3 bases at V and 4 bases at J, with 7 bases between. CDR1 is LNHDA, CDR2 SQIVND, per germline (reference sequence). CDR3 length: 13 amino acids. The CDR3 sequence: CASSIPVYNEQFF. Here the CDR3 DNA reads TGTGCCAGTAGTATTCCGGTTTACAATGAGCAGTTCTTC.

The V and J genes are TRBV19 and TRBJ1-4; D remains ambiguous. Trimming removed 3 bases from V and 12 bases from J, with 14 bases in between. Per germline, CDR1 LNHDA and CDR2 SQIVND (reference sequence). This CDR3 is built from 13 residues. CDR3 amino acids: CASSMRQITELFF. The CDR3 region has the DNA TGTGCCAGTAGTATGAGGCAGATTACCGAACTGTTTTTT.

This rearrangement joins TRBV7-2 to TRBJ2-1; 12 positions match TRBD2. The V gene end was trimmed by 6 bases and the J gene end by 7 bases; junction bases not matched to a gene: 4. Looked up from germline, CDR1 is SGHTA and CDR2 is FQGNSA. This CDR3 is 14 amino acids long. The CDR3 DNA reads TGTGCCAGCAGGCTAGCGGGAGGGGCAAATGAGCAGTTCTTC. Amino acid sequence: CASRLAGGANEQFF.

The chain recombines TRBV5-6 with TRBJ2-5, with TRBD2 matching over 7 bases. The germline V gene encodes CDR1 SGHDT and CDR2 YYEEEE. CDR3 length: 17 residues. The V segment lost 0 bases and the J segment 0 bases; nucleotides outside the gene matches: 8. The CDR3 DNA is TGTGCCAGCAGCTTGGTAGGGCTAGCGGAGTACCAAGAGACCCAGTACTTC. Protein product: CASSLVGLAEYQETQYF.

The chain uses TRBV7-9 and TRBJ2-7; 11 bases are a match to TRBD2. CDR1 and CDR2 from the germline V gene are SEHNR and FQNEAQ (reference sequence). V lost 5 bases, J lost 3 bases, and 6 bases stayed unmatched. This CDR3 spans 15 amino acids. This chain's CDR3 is CASSLGLAGIYEQYF. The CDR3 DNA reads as TGTGCCAGCAGCCTCGGACTAGCGGGTATCTACGAGCAGTACTTC.

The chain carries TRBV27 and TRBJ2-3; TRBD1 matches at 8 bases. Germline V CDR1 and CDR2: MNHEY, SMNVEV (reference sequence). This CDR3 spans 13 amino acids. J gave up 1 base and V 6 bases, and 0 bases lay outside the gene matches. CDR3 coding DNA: TGTGCCAGCAGGGGACAGGGCACAGATACGCAGTATTTT. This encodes CASRGQGTDTQYF.

DNA for the CDR3: TGTGCCAGCAGCTTACGACTAGCGCCCTACGAGCAGTACTTC. Protein product: CASSLRLAPYEQYF. The chain joins TRBV13 to TRBJ2-7, with 8 positions matching TRBD2. Looked up from germline, CDR1 is PRHDT and CDR2 is FYEKMQ (reference sequence). The CDR3 is 14 residues long. The junction had 2 bases not matched to a gene; V was cut back by 2 bases and J by 2 bases.

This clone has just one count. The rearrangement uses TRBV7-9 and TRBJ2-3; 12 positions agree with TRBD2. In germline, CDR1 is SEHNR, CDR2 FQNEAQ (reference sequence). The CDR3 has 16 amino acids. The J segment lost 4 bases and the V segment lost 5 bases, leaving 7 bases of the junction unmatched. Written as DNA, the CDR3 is TGTGCCAGCAGCCCAACTAGCGGGAGGCCCGCAGATACGCAGTATTTT. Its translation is CASSPTSGRPADTQYF.

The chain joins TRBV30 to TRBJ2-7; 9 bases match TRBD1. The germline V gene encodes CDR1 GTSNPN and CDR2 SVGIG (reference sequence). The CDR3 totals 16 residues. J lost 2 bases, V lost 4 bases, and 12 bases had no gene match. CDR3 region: CAWTAVRDRDAYEQYF. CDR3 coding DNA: TGTGCCTGGACCGCCGTACGGGACAGGGACGCCTACGAGCAGTACTTC.

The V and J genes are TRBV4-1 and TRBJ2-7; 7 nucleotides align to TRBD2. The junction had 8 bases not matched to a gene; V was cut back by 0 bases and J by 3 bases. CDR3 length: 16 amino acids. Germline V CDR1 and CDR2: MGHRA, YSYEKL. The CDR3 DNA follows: TGCGCCAGCAGCCAAGACCCCGAAGTAGCGGGCTACGAGCAGTACTTC. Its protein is CASSQDPEVAGYEQYF.

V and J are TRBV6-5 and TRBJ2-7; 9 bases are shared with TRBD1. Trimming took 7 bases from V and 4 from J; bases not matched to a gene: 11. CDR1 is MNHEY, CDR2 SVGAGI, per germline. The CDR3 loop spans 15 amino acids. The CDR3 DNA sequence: TGTGCCAGCACCGATTCGGGACAGGGAATATACGAGCAGTACTTC. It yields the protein CASTDSGQGIYEQYF.

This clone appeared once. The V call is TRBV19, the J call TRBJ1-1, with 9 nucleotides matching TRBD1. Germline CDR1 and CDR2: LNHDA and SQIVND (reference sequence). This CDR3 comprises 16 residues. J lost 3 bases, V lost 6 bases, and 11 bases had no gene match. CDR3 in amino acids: CASRLDRGPLYTEAFF. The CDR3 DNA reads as TGTGCCAGTAGGCTGGACAGGGGACCCCTCTACACTGAAGCTTTCTTT.

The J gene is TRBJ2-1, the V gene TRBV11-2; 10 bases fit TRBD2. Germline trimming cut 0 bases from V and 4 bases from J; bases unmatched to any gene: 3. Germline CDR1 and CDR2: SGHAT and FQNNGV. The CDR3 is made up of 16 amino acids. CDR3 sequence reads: CASSLDTLAGYNEQFF. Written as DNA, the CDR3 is TGTGCCAGCAGCTTAGATACACTAGCGGGGTACAATGAGCAGTTCTTC.

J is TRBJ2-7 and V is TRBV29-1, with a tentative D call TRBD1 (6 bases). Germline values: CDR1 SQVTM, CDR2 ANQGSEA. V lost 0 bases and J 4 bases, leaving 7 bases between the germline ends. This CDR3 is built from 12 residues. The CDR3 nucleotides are TGCAGCGTTGAAGATCAGGGGTACGAGCAGTACTTC. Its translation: CSVEDQGYEQYF.

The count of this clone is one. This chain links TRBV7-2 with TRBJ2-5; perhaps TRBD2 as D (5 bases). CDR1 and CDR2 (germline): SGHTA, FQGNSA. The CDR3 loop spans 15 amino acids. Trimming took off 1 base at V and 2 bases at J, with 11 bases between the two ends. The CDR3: CASSLVEGFQETQYF. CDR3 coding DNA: TGTGCCAGCAGCTTAGTTGAGGGATTTCAAGAGACCCAGTACTTC.

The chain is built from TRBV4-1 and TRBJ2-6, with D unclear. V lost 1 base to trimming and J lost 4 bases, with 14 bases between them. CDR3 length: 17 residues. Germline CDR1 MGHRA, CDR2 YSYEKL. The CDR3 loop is CASSQGRVVGGANVLTF. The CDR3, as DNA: TGCGCCAGCAGCCAAGGCCGCGTGGTGGGCGGGGCCAACGTCCTGACTTTC.

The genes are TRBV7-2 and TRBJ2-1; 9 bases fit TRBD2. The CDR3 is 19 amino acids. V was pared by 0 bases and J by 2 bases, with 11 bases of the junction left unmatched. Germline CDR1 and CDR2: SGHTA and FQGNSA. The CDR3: CASSLAHPGLAGTYNEQFF. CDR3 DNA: TGTGCCAGCAGCTTAGCCCACCCGGGGCTAGCGGGGACCTACAATGAGCAGTTCTTC.

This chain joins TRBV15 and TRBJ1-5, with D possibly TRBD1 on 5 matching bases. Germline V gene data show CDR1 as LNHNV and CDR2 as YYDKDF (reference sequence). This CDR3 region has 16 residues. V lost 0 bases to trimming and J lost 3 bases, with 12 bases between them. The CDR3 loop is CATSRDGGVDNQPQHF. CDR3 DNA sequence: TGTGCCACCAGCAGAGACGGAGGGGTAGACAATCAGCCCCAGCATTTT.

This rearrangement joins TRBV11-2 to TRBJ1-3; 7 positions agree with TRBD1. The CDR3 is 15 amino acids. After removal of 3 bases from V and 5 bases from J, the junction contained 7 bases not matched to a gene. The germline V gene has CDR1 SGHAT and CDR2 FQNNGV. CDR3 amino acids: CASSLQGVIRNTIYF. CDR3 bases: TGTGCCAGCAGCTTGCAGGGGGTCATAAGAAACACCATATATTTT. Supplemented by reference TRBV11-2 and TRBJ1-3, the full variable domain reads EAGVAQSPRYKIIEKRQSVAFWCNPISGHATLYWYQQILGQGPKLLIQFQNNGVVDDSQLPKDRFSAERLKGVDSTLKIQPAKLEDSAVYLCASSLQGVIRNTIYFGEGSWLTVV.

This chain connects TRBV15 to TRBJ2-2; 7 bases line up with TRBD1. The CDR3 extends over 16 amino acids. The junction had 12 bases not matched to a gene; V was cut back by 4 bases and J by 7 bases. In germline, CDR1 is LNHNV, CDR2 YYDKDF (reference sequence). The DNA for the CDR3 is TGTGCCACCAGCAAACAATCTACAGGGGTTTTCGGGGAGCTGTTTTTT. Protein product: CATSKQSTGVFGELFF.

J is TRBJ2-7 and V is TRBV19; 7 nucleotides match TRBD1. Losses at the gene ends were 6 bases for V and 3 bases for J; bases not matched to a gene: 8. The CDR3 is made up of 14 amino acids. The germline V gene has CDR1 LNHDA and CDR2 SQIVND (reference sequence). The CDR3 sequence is CASSKGGQYYEQYF. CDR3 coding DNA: TGTGCCAGTAGCAAAGGGGGACAGTACTACGAGCAGTACTTC.

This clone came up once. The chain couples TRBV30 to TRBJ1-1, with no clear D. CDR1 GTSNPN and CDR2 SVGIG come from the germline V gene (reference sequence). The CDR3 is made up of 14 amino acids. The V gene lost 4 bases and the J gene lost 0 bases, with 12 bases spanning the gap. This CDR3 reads CAWIVGVLNTEAFF. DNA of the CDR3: TGTGCCTGGATCGTCGGGGTCTTGAACACTGAAGCTTTCTTT.

CDR3 bases: TGTGCTAGCGGAGCGGGACTAGCGGGAGGAAACAATGAGCAGTTCTTC. Its protein product is CASGAGLAGGNNEQFF. The chain has TRBV12-5 and TRBJ2-1; 15 bases match TRBD2. Germline CDR1 LGHNT, CDR2 FRNRAP. V lost 9 bases and J lost 5; bases outside the gene matches: 8. The CDR3 contains 16 residues.